This T cell receptor beta chain was documented in a study of T cell repertoires in cytomegalovirus infection. The overall study: Researchers turned to recently identified HLA-C-restricted CMV epitopes as well as well-studied HLA-B-restricted ones. Public TCR beta signatures were indicative of both CMV infection and a matching HLA type. Overall study findings and caveats: Carriers of CMV plus the relevant HLA were identified by cumulative public TCR beta family frequency. Predominance within the ex vivo response was attributable to HLA-C-restricted CMV-specific TCR beta clonotypes.

Comments on this clonotype: Its target is unknown.

The CDR3 is made up of 15 amino acids. Trimming took 5 bases from V and 6 from J; bases not matched to a gene: 4. Germline V gene sequence: CDR1 SGHAT, CDR2 FQNNGV. TCRdb re-derived calls from the reads in MiXCR, one entry per CDR3 protein. The table lists 150,000 or so distinct CDR3 sequences, roughly a fifth of them singletons. The V and J genes are TRBV11-2 and TRBJ2-1; 13 bases map to TRBD2. The source was CD8+ T cells from cultured PBMCs, collected from culture after CMV antigen stimulation. The origin of this receptor is a human donor in good health (CMV status not recorded). Some clones in this sample may be carry-over from other donors' samples. CDR3 DNA sequence: TGTGCCAGCAGCCCCGGACTAGCGGGGGCCAATGAGCAGTTCTTC. Protein sequence: CASSPGLAGANEQFF. The full variable domain, rest sourced from reference TRBV11-2 and TRBJ2-1, is EAGVAQSPRYKIIEKRQSVAFWCNPISGHATLYWYQQILGQGPKLLIQFQNNGVVDDSQLPKDRFSAERLKGVDSTLKIQPAKLEDSAVYLCASSPGLAGANEQFFGPGTRLTVL.